One sample yielded the 25 T cell receptor beta chains listed below, sequenced in a study of CD8 T cells in Susac syndrome. RNA was extracted with the RNeasy kit, and a quantity of roughly 0.45 to 1 ug was reverse transcribed using random hexamers. TCRdb reprocessed the immunoSEQ multiplex PCR reads with MiXCR, giving one entry per CDR3 protein. The sample lists hundreds of thousands of distinct CDR3 sequences; 70% to 90% were seen once. The source material was CD8+ T cells from PBMCs. The receptor set was obtained from a human donor with multiple sclerosis.

The chain recombines TRBV15 with TRBJ2-7, with 8 bases aligning to TRBD1. Unmatched junction bases numbered 11, after V lost 1 base and J lost 0 bases. Germline CDR1 is LNHNV and CDR2 is YYDKDF (reference sequence). The CDR3 runs 18 residues. DNA of the CDR3: TGTGCCACCAGCAGAGGCGCAGGGGGCTCACCATACTCCTACGAGCAGTACTTC. This gives the protein CATSRGAGGSPYSYEQYF.

The V gene is TRBV6-1, the J gene TRBJ2-7; D is ambiguous. Trimming pared 6 bases from V and 2 bases from J, leaving 11 bases between. CDR1 and CDR2 (germline): MNHNS, SASEGT. The CDR3 is 13 residues long. The CDR3 DNA follows: TGTGCCAGCAGCCTGACGGATCCCTACGAGCAGTACTTC. Protein product: CASSLTDPYEQYF.

The V gene is TRBV4-1, the J gene TRBJ2-3; 7 bases are shared with TRBD1. Germline V lookup: CDR1 MGHRA, CDR2 YSYEKL. The CDR3 runs to 17 residues. J lost 2 bases, V lost 0 bases, and 8 bases had no gene match. The CDR3 DNA reads as TGCGCCAGCAGCCAAGATCGATTCAGGGGGATCACAGATACGCAGTATTTT. Its translation is CASSQDRFRGITDTQYF.

The J gene is TRBJ1-1, the V gene TRBV4-3, with D uncertain. Deletions cut 1 base from V and 2 bases from J, with 8 bases between. The germline CDR1 and CDR2 sequences are LGHNA and YSLEER. The CDR3 is made up of 14 amino acids. The CDR3 protein is CASSQGWTNTEAFF. CDR3 sequence (DNA): TGCGCCAGCAGCCAAGGCTGGACTAACACTGAAGCTTTCTTT.

V usage is TRBV24-1 and J usage is TRBJ2-7, with 8 bases that match TRBD1. The ends lost 3 bases at V and 5 bases at J; junction bases unmatched: 5. The CDR3 consists of 14 residues. In germline, CDR1 is KGHDR, CDR2 SFDVKD. The CDR3 DNA sequence: TGTGCCACCAGTGATATAACAGGGGGAAACGAGCAGTACTTC. Translated, it gives CATSDITGGNEQYF.

The chain carries TRBV7-3 and TRBJ2-7; the D is unclear. V shed 0 bases and J shed 0 bases, with 15 bases lying between them. CDR1 and CDR2 from the germline V gene are SGHTA and FQGTGA. CDR3 length: 17 residues. The CDR3 sequence is CASSLTGGSPSSYEQYF. In DNA, the CDR3 is TGTGCCAGCAGCTTAACTGGTGGGTCCCCTAGCTCCTACGAGCAGTACTTC. The full variable domain, its missing parts supplied by reference TRBV7-3 and TRBJ2-7, is GAGVSQTPSNKVTEKGKYVELRCDPISGHTALYWYRQSLGQGPEFLIYFQGTGAADDSGLPNDRFFAVRPEGSVSTLKIQRTERGDSAVYLCASSLTGGSPSSYEQYFGPGTRLTVT.

The chain couples TRBV5-4 to TRBJ2-5; no definite D call. The CDR3 totals 13 residues. The germline V and J ends were trimmed by 1 base and 0 bases, with 4 bases remaining between them. Germline V gene sequence: CDR1 SGHNT, CDR2 YYREEE (reference sequence). Written as DNA, the CDR3 is TGTGCCAGCAGCTTGTTTAACCAAGAGACCCAGTACTTC. As protein: CASSLFNQETQYF.

This clonotype was seen a handful of times. CDR3 loop: CASSFQAYNEQFF. In DNA, the CDR3 is TGTGCCAGCAGTTTCCAGGCCTACAATGAGCAGTTCTTC. V gene TRBV27 combines with J gene TRBJ2-1; no reliable D call. The CDR3 consists of 13 residues. The V gene's germline CDR1 is MNHEY and CDR2 SMNVEV (reference sequence). Trimming cost V 3 bases and J 2 bases, with 5 bases left between them.

The chain recombines TRBV7-2 with TRBJ2-3; 9 bases map to TRBD2. Trimming took 5 bases from V and 3 from J; bases not matched to a gene: 6. This CDR3 comprises 15 residues. Germline CDR1 is SGHTA and CDR2 is FQGNSA. For the CDR3, the DNA is TGTGCCAGCAGCCCCGGGACTAGCTTTACAGATACGCAGTATTTT. Its translation is CASSPGTSFTDTQYF.

The chain has TRBV4-2 and TRBJ2-7, with TRBD1 identical over 7 bases. CDR1 and CDR2 (germline): LGHNA, YNFKEQ. The V and J ends lost 2 bases and 2 bases, in that order; junction bases with no gene match: 3. The CDR3 length is 14 residues. Written as DNA, the CDR3 is TGTGCCAGCAGCCAACCTGGGACAGCCTACGAGCAGTACTTC. Amino acid sequence: CASSQPGTAYEQYF.

The CDR3, as DNA: TGTGCCAGCTCCATGGGACTAGCGGCCAATGAGCAGTTCTTC. It encodes CASSMGLAANEQFF. This chain uses TRBV3-1 with TRBJ2-1; TRBD2 matches at 11 bases. Looked up from germline, CDR1 is LGHDT and CDR2 is YNNKEL (reference sequence). V was pared by 8 bases and J by 6 bases, with 6 bases of the junction left unmatched. This CDR3 region has 14 residues.

The genes are TRBV11-1 and TRBJ2-7; maybe TRBD1 (5 bases). From germline, CDR1 is SGHAT and CDR2 FQDESV (reference sequence). There are 14 residues in the CDR3. Trimming removed 4 bases at V and 4 bases at J, with 14 bases between. Written as DNA, the CDR3 is TGTGCCAGCAGCTCTCAGGGTGGCGGATACGAGCAGTACTTC. It encodes CASSSQGGGYEQYF.

V gene TRBV7-8 combines with J gene TRBJ2-1, with D perhaps TRBD1 (6 bases). This CDR3 is built from 17 residues. Looked up from germline, CDR1 is SGHVS and CDR2 is FQNEAQ. V was cut by 5 bases and J by 5 bases, with 22 bases left in between. The CDR3 region is CASSLLTGTSPNNEQFF. The CDR3 DNA sequence: TGTGCCAGCAGCCTTCTTACCGGGACATCCCCCAACAATGAGCAGTTCTTC.

This chain joins TRBV14 and TRBJ2-7; TRBD2 might be the D (5 bases). V gave up 0 bases and J gave up 5 bases, with 11 bases separating them. Looked up from germline, CDR1 is SGHDN and CDR2 is FVKESK. The length of the CDR3 is 14 residues. As DNA, the CDR3 is TGTGCCAGCAGCCAAGATGGCGGGTCCCACGAGCAGTACTTC. Translation: CASSQDGGSHEQYF.

The gene calls are TRBV21-1 and TRBJ2-3; TRBD1 is taken as the D call from the table, unchecked against the DNA. TRBV21-1 is described as a pseudogene. The CDR3 spans 14 residues. DNA for the CDR3: TGTGCCAGCACCATAGGGGGCGGCACAGATACGCAGTATTTT. Its protein is CASTIGGGTDTQYF.

V is TRBV2 and J is TRBJ2-1; 10 nucleotides align to TRBD2. Germline V gene sequence: CDR1 SNHLY, CDR2 FYNNEI. Trimming at V came to 7 bases and at J to 7 bases, leaving 10 bases not matched to a gene. The CDR3 has 15 residues. CDR3 region: CASKQAGGPRNEQFF. The CDR3 region has the DNA TGTGCCAGCAAACAAGCGGGAGGGCCGAGGAATGAGCAGTTCTTC.

The chain is built from TRBV5-1 and TRBJ1-4, with D possibly being TRBD1 (5 bases). Trimming took 0 bases from V and 3 from J, leaving 24 bases between them. Germline V lookup: CDR1 SGHRS, CDR2 YFSETQ. This CDR3 comprises 20 residues. CDR3 nucleotides: TGCGCCAGCAGCTTGGTCCCAACCCTGCTCGGCGGGGGGGCTAATGAAAAACTGTTTTTT. This translates into CASSLVPTLLGGGANEKLFF.

Worth noting for this clonotype: At one boundary the junction diverges from the germline segment, which might be a read error. The chain recombines TRBV25-1 with TRBJ1-1, with D unclear. CDR3 length equals 12 residues. CDR1 is MGHDK and CDR2 is SYGVNS in the germline V gene. CDR3 DNA sequence: TGTGCCAGCAGTGAAGGCGGAGGTGAAGCCTTCTTT. Encoded protein: CASSEGGGEAFF.

The chain has TRBV20-1 and TRBJ2-5; perhaps TRBD2 as D (6 bases). The CDR3 totals 15 residues. V was shortened by 1 base and J by 5 bases, with 17 bases between the two germline ends. The germline V gene has CDR1 DFQATT and CDR2 SNEGSKA (reference sequence). The CDR3: CSARAGPSVLETQYF. For the CDR3, the DNA is TGCAGTGCTAGAGCTGGGCCTAGCGTGTTGGAGACCCAGTACTTC.

This chain uses TRBV7-6 with TRBJ2-5; D may be TRBD2 (6 bases). CDR1 and CDR2 (germline): SGHVS, FNYEAQ. The CDR3 extends over 14 amino acids. Trimming pared 5 bases from V and 3 bases from J, leaving 13 bases between. CDR3 DNA sequence: TGTGCCAGCAGCAAAGACCCGGGGGAAGAGACCCAGTACTTC. Protein product: CASSKDPGEETQYF.

V and J are TRBV6-6 and TRBJ2-2, with no clear D. The germline CDR1 and CDR2 sequences are MNHNY and SVGAGI (reference sequence). The CDR3 runs to 14 residues. Trimming removed 2 bases from V and 6 bases from J, with 10 bases in between. Here the CDR3 reads CASSYPGFAGELFF. Here the CDR3 DNA reads TGTGCCAGCAGTTACCCCGGGTTCGCCGGGGAGCTGTTTTTT.

This rearrangement joins TRBV19 to TRBJ2-1, with 7 bases that match TRBD1. Trimming removed 6 bases from V and 1 base from J; junction bases left unmatched: 6. CDR1 is LNHDA and CDR2 is SQIVND in the germline V gene (reference sequence). The CDR3 spans 15 residues. CDR3 loop: CASRLTGQSYNEQFF. CDR3 DNA: TGTGCCAGTAGATTGACGGGACAGTCCTACAATGAGCAGTTCTTC.

CDR3: CASSQRTKPEEQYF. In nucleotides, the CDR3 is TGTGCCAGCAGCCAAAGGACCAAACCCGAGGAGCAGTACTTC. This sequence joins TRBV3-1 and TRBJ2-7; D remains unclear. Looked up from germline, CDR1 is LGHDT and CDR2 is YNNKEL (reference sequence). Trimming removed 2 bases at V and 7 bases at J, with 15 bases between. This CDR3 has 14 amino acids.

This chain joins TRBV13 and TRBJ1-5, with D unclear. Looked up from germline, CDR1 is PRHDT and CDR2 is FYEKMQ (reference sequence). V lost 0 bases to trimming and J lost 6 bases, with 9 bases between them. This CDR3 has 14 residues. CDR3 sequence (DNA): TGTGCCAGCAGCTTAGGTCAGGTCTCTCAGCCCCAGCATTTT. Encoded protein: CASSLGQVSQPQHF.

The gene calls are TRBV7-9 and TRBJ1-1; 12 bases are shared with TRBD1. The CDR3 contains 17 residues. From germline, CDR1 is SEHNR and CDR2 FQNEAQ (reference sequence). The ends lost 6 bases at V and 3 bases at J; junction bases unmatched: 11. The CDR3 nucleotides are TGTGCCAGCAGACCACCTATGGGACAGGGGGCCGACACTGAAGCTTTCTTT. This encodes CASRPPMGQGADTEAFF.